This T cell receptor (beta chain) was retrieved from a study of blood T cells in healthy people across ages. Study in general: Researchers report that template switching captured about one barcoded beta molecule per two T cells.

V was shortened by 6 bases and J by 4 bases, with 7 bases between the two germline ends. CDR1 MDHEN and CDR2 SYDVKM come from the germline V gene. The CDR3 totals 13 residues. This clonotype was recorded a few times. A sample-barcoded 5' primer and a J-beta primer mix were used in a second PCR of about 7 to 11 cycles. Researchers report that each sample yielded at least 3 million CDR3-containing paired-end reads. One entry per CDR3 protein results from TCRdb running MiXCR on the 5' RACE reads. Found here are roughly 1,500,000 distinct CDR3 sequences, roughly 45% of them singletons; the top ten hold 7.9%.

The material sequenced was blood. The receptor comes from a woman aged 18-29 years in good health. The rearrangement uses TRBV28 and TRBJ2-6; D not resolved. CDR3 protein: CASRPGGANVLTF. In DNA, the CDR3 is TGTGCCAGCAGACCTGGGGGGGCCAACGTCCTGACTTTC.